Listed below are T cell receptor beta chains from one sample, sequenced in a study of T cell repertoires in cytomegalovirus infection. For these TCRs, the target antigens are not known. TCRdb fed the reads into MiXCR, producing one record per CDR3 protein. The sample yields hundreds of thousands of distinct CDR3 sequences, approximately 32% seen once. Material: cultured CD8+ T cells from PBMCs, obtained from culture after CMV antigen stimulation. The receptors were gathered from a human donor in good health (CMV status not recorded). Some clones in this sample may be carry-over from other donors' samples. Both conserved end residues are part of each CDR3. Fields, in order: V gene, clone size, D gene, J gene, CDR3 DNA, CDR3 protein. A D gene is named only where the DNA matches it firmly. Expanded clones get a size class; other rows say once, few or many, or leave the size out.

>TRBV19|few|.|TRBJ2-7
TGTGCCAGTAGTATAGATTTACCGGGCTCCTACGAGCAGTACTTC
CASSIDLPGSYEQYF
>TRBV6-5|once|.|TRBJ2-2
TGTGCCAACAGGACCTTTAAGGGACCCGGGGAGCTGTTTTTT
CANRTFKGPGELFF
>TRBV6-6|few|.|TRBJ1-1
TGTGCCAGCAGCCACGGGGGCAGGACTGAAGCTTTCTTT
CASSHGGRTEAFF
>TRBV10-3|.|TRBD2|TRBJ2-1
TGTGCCATCAGGACCGGGACTAGCGGGGGTGTCCTCTACAATGAGCAGTTCTTC
CAIRTGTSGGVLYNEQFF
>TRBV6-1|.|.|TRBJ1-6
TGTGCCAGCAGTATTAATCAAGGATATAATTCACCCCTCCACTTT
CASSINQGYNSPLHF
>TRBV6-5|.|.|TRBJ1-5
TGTGCCAGCAGATTCCGGGACGGCGAGGGGTGGCCCCAGCATTTT
CASRFRDGEGWPQHF
>TRBV7-9|many|.|TRBJ2-3
TGTGCCAGCAGCCCCCCGGAGCCGGGTCTCTCCACAGATACGCAGTATTTT
CASSPPEPGLSTDTQYF
>TRBV28|few|.|TRBJ2-3
TGTGCCAGCAGTTTAGAAGTCGTGATCACAGATACGCAGTATTTT
CASSLEVVITDTQYF
>TRBV7-2|.|.|TRBJ1-1
TGTGCCAACAGCTCCCTCGAGGCTTTCTTT
CANSSLEAFF
>TRBV27|few|.|TRBJ2-2
TGTGCCAGCAGTTTTGGCTCTAACACCGGGGAGCTGTTTTTT
CASSFGSNTGELFF
>TRBV2|.|.|TRBJ2-7
TGTGCCAGCAGTGAGACCCCCTTTACTGGGGCGCACGAGCAGTACTTC
CASSETPFTGAHEQYF
>TRBV7-9|.|TRBD2|TRBJ2-5
TGTGCCAGCAGCTTCCCGGGCGGGCTAGCGGGGCGAGAGACCCAGTACTTC
CASSFPGGLAGRETQYF
>TRBV6-1|.|.|TRBJ1-5
TGTGCCAGCAGTGAAGCGGAATCCGGGCCCAGCAATCAGCCCCAGCATTTT
CASSEAESGPSNQPQHF
>TRBV6-8|.|.|TRBJ1-2
TGTGCCAGCAGTTACTTCACGGGGTTTCGCTACACCTTC
CASSYFTGFRYTF
>TRBV7-2|.|TRBD1|TRBJ1-1
TGTGCCAGCAGCTCCTCTCGGGACGCGGACAGGGGCCCGAACACTGAAGCTTTCTTT
CASSSSRDADRGPNTEAFF
>TRBV7-8|.|.|TRBJ2-7
TGTGCCAGCACGGACGGGGAATACGAGCAGTACTTC
CASTDGEYEQYF
>TRBV7-2|many|TRBD1|TRBJ2-2
TGTGCCAGCAGCTCCGTAAGGGGGCCCACCGGGGAGCTGTTTTTT
CASSSVRGPTGELFF
>TRBV4-3|few|.|TRBJ1-1
TGCGCCAGCAGCCAATACGAGAACACTGAAGCTTTCTTT
CASSQYENTEAFF
>TRBV7-6|many|TRBD1|TRBJ2-3
TGTGCCAGCAGCCTTGGGACAGGGGCCGATACGCAGTATTTT
CASSLGTGADTQYF
>TRBV13|.|.|TRBJ2-5
TGTGCCAGCAGCTTAGAGGGGAGAAAGGAGACCCAGTACTTC
CASSLEGRKETQYF
>TRBV5-1|once|.|TRBJ2-3
TGCGCCAGCAGCTTGGTATTGGGTGCAGATACGCAGTATTTT
CASSLVLGADTQYF
>TRBV6-2/TRBV6-3|few|.|TRBJ2-7
TGTGCCAGCAGTTACGCGGGGACCATAAAAGAGCAGTACTTC
CASSYAGTIKEQYF
>TRBV7-3|.|.|TRBJ2-1
TGTGCCAGCAGCTTAGGGAAGGGGGTCCTTCGGTATGAGCAGTTCTTC
CASSLGKGVLRYEQFF
>TRBV6-2/TRBV6-3|.|.|TRBJ2-5
TGTGCCAGCAGTTACTCTGTTCGGGAGACCCAGTACTTC
CASSYSVRETQYF
>TRBV6-6|few|.|TRBJ2-1
TGTGCCAGCAGTACCCCGGAATCCTACAATGAGCAGTTCTTC
CASSTPESYNEQFF
>TRBV5-6|.|TRBD2|TRBJ2-3
TGTGCCAGCAGCTTGGGGGGACTAGCGGGCACAGATACGCAGTATTTT
CASSLGGLAGTDTQYF
>TRBV5-4|few|TRBD2|TRBJ2-7
TGTGCCAGCGGCCCGCCCTTGACTAGCGGGGGCGACGAGCAGTACTTC
CASGPPLTSGGDEQYF
>TRBV9|.|TRBD1|TRBJ1-2
TGTGCCAGCAGCGCCGGGGACAGGGTGGAATATGGCTACACCTTC
CASSAGDRVEYGYTF
>TRBV12-3/TRBV12-4|.|TRBD1|TRBJ1-5
TGTGCCAGCAGTTTTGGGCGTACAGGGGGCAATCAGCCCCAGCATTTT
CASSFGRTGGNQPQHF
>TRBV7-6|many|.|TRBJ2-2
TGTGCCAGCAGCTTAGATACAGGCCTGAGGATCGGGGAGCTGTTTTTT
CASSLDTGLRIGELFF
>TRBV7-3|few|TRBD1|TRBJ1-2
TGTGCCAGCAGCCTGGGACAGGGGCTTACCTATGGCTACACCTTC
CASSLGQGLTYGYTF
>TRBV7-9|.|TRBD1|TRBJ2-4
TGTGCCAGCAGCACCCCTTGGGAACAGGGGGCCAAAAACATTCAGTACTTC
CASSTPWEQGAKNIQYF
>TRBV10-3|few|TRBD2|TRBJ2-5
TGTGCCATCAGTGAGTCAGGTAGCGGGGCCGCGGGACAAGAGACCCAGTACTTC
CAISESGSGAAGQETQYF
>TRBV27|.|.|TRBJ2-3
TGTGCCAGCAGTTTTACTTATCCTGGCACAGATACGCAGTATTTT
CASSFTYPGTDTQYF
>TRBV6-1|many|.|TRBJ1-1
TGTGCCAGCAGTGAAGACAGGTACGCCTCCCTTTCTACTGATGAAGCTTTCTTT
CASSEDRYASLSTDEAFF
>TRBV19|.|TRBD1|TRBJ2-7
TGTGCCAGTAGCCCGACAGGGATTGGGCACTACGAGCAGTACTTC
CASSPTGIGHYEQYF
>TRBV7-9|.|.|TRBJ2-5
TGTGCCAGCAGCTTAAGGGGACAAATTGGGAAAGAGACCCAGTACTTC
CASSLRGQIGKETQYF
>TRBV25-1|few|TRBD1|TRBJ2-5
TGTGCCAGCAGTGAATTTGGGACAGAAGAGACCCAGTACTTC
CASSEFGTEETQYF
>TRBV6-5|few|.|TRBJ2-3
TGTGCCAGCAGTTACTCGGGCCCGGGGGCAGATACGCAGTATTTT
CASSYSGPGADTQYF
>TRBV4-1|.|.|TRBJ2-2
TGCGCCAGCAGCCAAATTCGCCCGAACACCGGGGAGCTGTTTTTT
CASSQIRPNTGELFF
>TRBV7-2|few|TRBD2|TRBJ2-1
TGTGCCAGCGGACCCTGGGGACTAGCGGGGGGCAAAGGGGATGAGCAGTTCTTC
CASGPWGLAGGKGDEQFF
>TRBV7-9|.|TRBD1|TRBJ2-7
TGTGCCAGCAGCGGGACAGGGGTCGCCGAGCAGTACTTC
CASSGTGVAEQYF
>TRBV28|.|TRBD2|TRBJ2-3
TGTGCCAGCAGTTTAGAGGGAGCGGGGATCACAGATACGCAGTATTTT
CASSLEGAGITDTQYF